Shown below are 2 T cell receptor beta chains from a single sample sequenced in a study of cytomegalovirus exposure and HLA in healthy donors. The data were produced by immunoSEQ multiplex PCR, yet TCRdb's version contains in-frame clones alone and is incomplete. The data hold around 140,000 clones, with 75% to 90% observed a single time. The source material was PBMCs. These receptors came from a woman younger than 35 in good health and CMV-seronegative.

The rearrangement uses TRBV6-1 and TRBJ2-7; maybe TRBD1 (5 bases). Germline lookup yields CDR1 MNHNS and CDR2 SASEGT. The length of the CDR3 is 13 residues. V lost 4 bases and J 5 bases, leaving 12 bases between the germline ends. The CDR3 sequence: CASSGRQRNEQYF. CDR3 nucleotide sequence: TGTGCCAGCAGTGGACGACAGCGAAACGAGCAGTACTTC.

The gene calls are TRBV2 and TRBJ1-6; no definite D call. V was trimmed by 10 bases and J by 0 bases, leaving 16 bases between them. The CDR3 is made up of 16 amino acids. Germline V gene data show CDR1 as SNHLY and CDR2 as FYNNEI. CDR3 in DNA: TGTGCCACCCAGGATTGGGCGCGCTCCTATAATTCACCCCTCCACTTT. Its translation is CATQDWARSYNSPLHF.